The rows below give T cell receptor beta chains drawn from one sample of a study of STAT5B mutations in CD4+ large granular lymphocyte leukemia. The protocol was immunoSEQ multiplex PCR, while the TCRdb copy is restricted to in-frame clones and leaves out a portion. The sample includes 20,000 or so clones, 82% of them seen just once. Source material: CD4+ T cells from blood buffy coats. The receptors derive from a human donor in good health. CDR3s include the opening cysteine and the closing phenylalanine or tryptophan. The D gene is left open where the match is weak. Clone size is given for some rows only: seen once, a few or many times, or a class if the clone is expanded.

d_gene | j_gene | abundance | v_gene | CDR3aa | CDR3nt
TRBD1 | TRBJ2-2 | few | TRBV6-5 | CASRGTGATGELFF | TGTGCCAGCAGGGGGACAGGGGCCACCGGGGAGCTGTTTTTT
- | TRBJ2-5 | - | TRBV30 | CAWEWRLKETQYF | TGTGCCTGGGAATGGAGACTAAAAGAGACCCAGTACTTC
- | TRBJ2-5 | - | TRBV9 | CASSVGYWGPETQYF | TGTGCCAGCAGCGTAGGATATTGGGGGCCGGAGACCCAGTACTTC
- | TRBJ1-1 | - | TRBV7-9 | CASSLGGGTEAFF | TGTGCCAGCAGCTTAGGGGGGGGCACTGAAGCTTTCTTT
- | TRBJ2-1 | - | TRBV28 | CASSLVVSYNEQFF | TGTGCCAGCAGTTTGGTAGTCTCCTACAATGAGCAGTTCTTC
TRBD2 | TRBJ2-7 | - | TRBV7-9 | CASSPNLAGGIDEQYF | TGTGCCAGCAGCCCAAACCTAGCGGGGGGCATCGACGAGCAGTACTTC
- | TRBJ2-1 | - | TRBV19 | CASSNTGRPLNNEQFF | TGTGCCAGTAGTAATACAGGGCGCCCCCTAAACAATGAGCAGTTCTTC
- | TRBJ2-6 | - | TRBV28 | CASSTAGGTGANVLTF | TGTGCCAGCAGTACTGCAGGGGGGACCGGGGCCAACGTCCTGACTTTC
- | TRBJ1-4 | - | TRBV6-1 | CATGTLGEKLFF | TGTGCCACCGGGACTTTGGGCGAAAAACTGTTTTTT
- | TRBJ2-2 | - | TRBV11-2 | CASSLIPGELFF | TGTGCCAGCAGCTTAATACCCGGGGAGCTGTTTTTT
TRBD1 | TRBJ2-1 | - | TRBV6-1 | CASNLDRGRYNEQFF | TGTGCCAGCAACCTAGACAGGGGGCGTTATAATGAGCAGTTCTTC
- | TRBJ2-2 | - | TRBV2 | CASSQENTGELFF | TGTGCCAGCAGCCAGGAAAACACCGGGGAGCTGTTTTTT
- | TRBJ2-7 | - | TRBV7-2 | CASSLPATGPAREQYF | TGTGCCAGCAGCTTACCCGCGACCGGTCCTGCGAGGGAGCAGTACTTC
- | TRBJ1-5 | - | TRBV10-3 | CAISPGVPSDNQPQHF | TGTGCCATCTCCCCGGGAGTCCCCAGCGACAATCAGCCCCAGCATTTT
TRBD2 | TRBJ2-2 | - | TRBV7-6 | CASSSLDRGLAGIGAGELFF | TGTGCCAGCAGCTCACTGGACAGGGGACTAGCGGGTATCGGGGCCGGGGAGCTGTTTTTT
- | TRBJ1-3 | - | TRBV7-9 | CASSSQDPRGNTIYF | TGTGCCAGCAGCTCACAGGATCCCAGGGGAAACACCATATATTTT
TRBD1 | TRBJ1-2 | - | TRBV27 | CASSFLGTGGYTF | TGTGCCAGCAGTTTCCTCGGGACAGGGGGCTACACCTTC
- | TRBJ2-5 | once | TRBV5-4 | CASSVNRVQETQYF | TGTGCCAGCAGCGTCAACAGGGTACAAGAGACCCAGTACTTC
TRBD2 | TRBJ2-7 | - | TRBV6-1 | CASSVLLATSYEQYF | TGTGCCAGCAGCGTACTACTAGCGACGTCCTACGAGCAGTACTTC
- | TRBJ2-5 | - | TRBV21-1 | CASSKGDSGRTRETQYF | TGTGCCAGCAGCAAAGGGGATAGCGGGAGGACCCGGGAGACCCAGTACTTC
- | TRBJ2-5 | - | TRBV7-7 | CASSLGGKRETQYF | TGTGCCAGCAGCTTAGGCGGGAAGAGGGAGACCCAGTACTTC
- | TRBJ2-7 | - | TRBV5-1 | CASSFTQGYEQYF | TGCGCCAGCAGCTTCACACAGGGCTACGAGCAGTACTTC
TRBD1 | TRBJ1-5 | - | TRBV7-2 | CASSLRTGNQPQHF | TGTGCCAGCAGCTTACGGACAGGGAATCAGCCCCAGCATTTT
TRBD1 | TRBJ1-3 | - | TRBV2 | CASKRDSTGNTIYF | TGTGCCAGCAAGCGGGACAGCACTGGAAACACCATATATTTT
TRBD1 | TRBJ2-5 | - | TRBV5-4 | CASSSGGQGAQETQYF | TGTGCCAGCAGCTCTGGAGGGCAGGGGGCCCAAGAGACCCAGTACTTC
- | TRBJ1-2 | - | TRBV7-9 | CASSSISPGRAYGYTF | TGTGCCAGCAGCTCAATTAGCCCCGGGAGGGCCTATGGCTACACCTTC
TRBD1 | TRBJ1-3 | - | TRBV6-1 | CASRQGELSGNTIYF | TGTGCCAGCCGACAGGGCGAGCTCTCTGGAAACACCATATATTTT
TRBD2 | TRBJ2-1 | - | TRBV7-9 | CASSQLAGVSNEQFF | TGTGCCAGCAGCCAACTAGCGGGAGTCTCCAATGAGCAGTTCTTC
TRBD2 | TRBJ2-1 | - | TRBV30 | CAWSWTSGRGEQFF | TGTGCCTGGAGTTGGACTAGCGGGAGAGGTGAGCAGTTCTTC
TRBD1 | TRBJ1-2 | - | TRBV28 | CASRHRTGGFGYTF | TGTGCCAGCAGACACCGGACAGGGGGCTTTGGCTACACCTTC
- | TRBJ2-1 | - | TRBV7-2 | CASSFGIYNEQFF | TGTGCCAGCAGCTTCGGGATATACAATGAGCAGTTCTTC
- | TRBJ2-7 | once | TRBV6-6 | CASSYPGQGGEQYF | TGTGCCAGCAGTTACCCCGGGCAGGGGGGCGAGCAGTACTTC
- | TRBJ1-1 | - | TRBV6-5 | CASSYSEGNTEAFF | TGTGCCAGCAGTTACTCGGAGGGGAACACTGAAGCTTTCTTT
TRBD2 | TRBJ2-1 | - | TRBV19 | CASSRPTSGNSNEQFF | TGTGCCAGTAGTAGACCGACTAGCGGGAACAGCAATGAGCAGTTCTTC
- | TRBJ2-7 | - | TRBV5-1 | CASSLAVGQGKKQYF | TGCGCCAGCAGCTTGGCCGTCGGGCAGGGGAAAAAGCAGTACTTC
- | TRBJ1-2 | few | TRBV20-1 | CSASFRDGYTF | TGCAGTGCTAGCTTTCGGGATGGCTACACCTTC
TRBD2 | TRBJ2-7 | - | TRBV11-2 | CASSRSSGLTYEQYF | TGTGCCAGCAGCCGGTCTAGCGGCCTTACCTACGAGCAGTACTTC
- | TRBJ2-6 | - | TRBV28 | CASSSQLSSRSGANVLTF | TGTGCCAGCAGTTCCCAATTAAGCAGTAGATCTGGGGCCAACGTCCTGACTTTC
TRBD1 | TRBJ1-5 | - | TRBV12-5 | CASAIGTGVAQPQHF | TGTGCTAGTGCTATCGGGACAGGGGTAGCTCAGCCCCAGCATTTT
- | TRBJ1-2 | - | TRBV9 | CASSEMGGGYTF | TGTGCCAGCAGCGAGATGGGGGGAGGCTACACCTTC
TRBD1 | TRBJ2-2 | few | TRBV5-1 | CASSPRDRGITGELFF | TGCGCCAGCAGCCCACGGGACAGGGGCATCACCGGGGAGCTGTTTTTT
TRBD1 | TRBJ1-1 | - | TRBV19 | CASSIGTGSLNTEAFF | TGTGCCAGTAGTATAGGGACAGGGTCCTTGAACACTGAAGCTTTCTTT
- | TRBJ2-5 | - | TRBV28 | CASRVQFKQYF | TGTGCCAGCAGGGTTCAATTCAAGCAGTACTTC
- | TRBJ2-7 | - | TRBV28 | CASRDRYEQYF | TGTGCCAGCAGGGACAGATACGAGCAGTACTTC
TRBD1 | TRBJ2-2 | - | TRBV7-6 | CASFRDRAANTGELFF | TGTGCCAGTTTCCGGGACAGGGCTGCGAACACCGGGGAGCTGTTTTTT
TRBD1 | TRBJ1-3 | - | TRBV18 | CASSGDSNSGNTIYF | TGTGCCAGCTCAGGGGACAGCAACTCTGGAAACACCATATATTTT